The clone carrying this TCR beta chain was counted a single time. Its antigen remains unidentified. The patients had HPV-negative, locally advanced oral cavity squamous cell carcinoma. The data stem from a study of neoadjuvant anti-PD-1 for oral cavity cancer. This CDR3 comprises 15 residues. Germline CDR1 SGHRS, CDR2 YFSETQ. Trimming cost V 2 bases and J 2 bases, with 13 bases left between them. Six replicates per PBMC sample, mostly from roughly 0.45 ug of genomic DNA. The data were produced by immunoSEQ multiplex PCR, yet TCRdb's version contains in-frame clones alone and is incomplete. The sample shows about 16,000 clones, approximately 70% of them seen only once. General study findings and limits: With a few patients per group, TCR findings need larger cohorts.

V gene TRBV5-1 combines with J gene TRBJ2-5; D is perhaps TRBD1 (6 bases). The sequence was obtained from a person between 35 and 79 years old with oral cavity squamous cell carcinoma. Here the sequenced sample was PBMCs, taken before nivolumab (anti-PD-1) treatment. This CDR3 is CASSFETGNQETQYF. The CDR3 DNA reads TGCGCCAGCAGCTTCGAAACAGGGAATCAAGAGACCCAGTACTTC.